The clone carrying this TCR beta chain was detected many times. Its antigen remains unidentified. TCR alpha and beta CDR3 regions were amplified from RNA using iRepertoire nested multiplex PCR. Input was 100-400 ng of tissue mRNA or PBMC total RNA. TCRdb re-analysed the multiplex PCR reads in MiXCR, keeping a single row per CDR3 protein. The sample holds approximately 120,000 distinct CDR3 sequences, 20% to 30% seen once. This entry belongs to a study of glioma-infiltrating T cells. Study-wide points: Only very few CDR3 sequences appeared in both tissue and blood. Non-neoplastic patients had below-expected tissue-blood divergence, while all gliomas exceeded expectation.

Germline assignment: CDR1 SGHRS and CDR2 YFSETQ. With 0 bases clipped from V and 2 bases from J, the junction kept 4 bases outside the gene matches. The CDR3 extends over 15 amino acids. This sequence originates from a human donor with low-grade glioma or glioblastoma, undergoing nonglioma brain surgery, or in good health (not recorded which). The chain is built from TRBV5-1 and TRBJ2-7; TRBD2 aligns across 8 bases. Sequences were obtained from glioma tissue, nonneoplastic brain tissue, or PBMCs (not recorded which). The CDR3 spells CASSLVSGGTYEQYF. The CDR3 DNA is TGCGCCAGCAGCTTGGTAAGCGGGGGAACCTACGAGCAGTACTTC.